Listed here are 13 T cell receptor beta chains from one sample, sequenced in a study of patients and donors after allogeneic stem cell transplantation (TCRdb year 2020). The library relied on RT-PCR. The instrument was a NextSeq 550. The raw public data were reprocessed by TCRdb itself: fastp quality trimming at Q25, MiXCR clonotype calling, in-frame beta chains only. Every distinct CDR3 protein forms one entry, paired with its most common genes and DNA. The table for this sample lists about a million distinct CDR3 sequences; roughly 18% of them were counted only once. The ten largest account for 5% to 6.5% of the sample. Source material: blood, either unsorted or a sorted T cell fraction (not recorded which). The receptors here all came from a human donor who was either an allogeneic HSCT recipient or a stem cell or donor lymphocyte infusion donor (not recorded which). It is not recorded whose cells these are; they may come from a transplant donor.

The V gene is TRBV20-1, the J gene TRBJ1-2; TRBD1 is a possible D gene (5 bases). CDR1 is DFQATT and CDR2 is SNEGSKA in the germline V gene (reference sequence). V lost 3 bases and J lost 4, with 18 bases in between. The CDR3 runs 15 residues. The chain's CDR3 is CSASSKAGGRYGYTF. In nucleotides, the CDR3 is TGCAGTGCTAGTTCCAAGGCCGGGGGACGCTATGGCTACACCTTC.

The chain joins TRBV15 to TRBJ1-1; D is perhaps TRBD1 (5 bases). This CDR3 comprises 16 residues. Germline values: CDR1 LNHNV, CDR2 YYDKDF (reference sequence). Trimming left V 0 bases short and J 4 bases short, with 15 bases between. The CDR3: CATSRDGQGSGTEAFF. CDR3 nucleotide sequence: TGTGCCACCAGCAGAGATGGCCAGGGATCAGGCACTGAAGCTTTCTTT. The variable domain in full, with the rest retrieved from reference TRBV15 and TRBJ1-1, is DAMVIQNPRYQVTQFGKPVTLSCSQTLNHNVMYWYQQKSSQAPKLLFHYYDKDFNNEADTPDNFQSRRPNTSFCFLDIRSPGLGDTAMYLCATSRDGQGSGTEAFFGQGTRLTVV.

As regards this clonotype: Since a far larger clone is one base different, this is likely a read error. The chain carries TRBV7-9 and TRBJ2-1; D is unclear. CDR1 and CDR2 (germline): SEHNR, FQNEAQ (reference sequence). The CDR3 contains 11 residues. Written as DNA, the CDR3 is TGTGCCAGCAGCTCCTTCAATGAGCAGTTCTTC. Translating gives CASSSFNEQFF.

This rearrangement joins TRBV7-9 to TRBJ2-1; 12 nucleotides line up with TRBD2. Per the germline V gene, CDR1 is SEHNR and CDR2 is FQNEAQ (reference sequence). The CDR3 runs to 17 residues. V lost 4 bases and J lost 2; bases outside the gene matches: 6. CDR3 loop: CASSWTSGILTYNEQFF. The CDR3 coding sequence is TGTGCCAGCAGCTGGACTAGCGGGATCCTCACCTACAATGAGCAGTTCTTC.

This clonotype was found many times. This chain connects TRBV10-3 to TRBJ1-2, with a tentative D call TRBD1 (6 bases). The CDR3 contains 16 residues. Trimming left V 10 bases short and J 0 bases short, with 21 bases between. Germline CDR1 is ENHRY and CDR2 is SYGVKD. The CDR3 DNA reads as TGTGCCAAAGTCGAGTGGGGGCCGCCAGCTAACTATGGCTACACCTTC. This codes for CAKVEWGPPANYGYTF.

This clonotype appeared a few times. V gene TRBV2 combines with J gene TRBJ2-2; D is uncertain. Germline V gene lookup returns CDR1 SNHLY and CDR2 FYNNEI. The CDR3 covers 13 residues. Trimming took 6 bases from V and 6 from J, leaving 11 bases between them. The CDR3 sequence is CASRDGGPGELFF. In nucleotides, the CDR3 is TGTGCCAGCAGGGACGGTGGCCCCGGGGAGCTGTTTTTT. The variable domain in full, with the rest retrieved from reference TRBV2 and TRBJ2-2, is EPEVTQTPSHQVTQMGQEVILRCVPISNHLYFYWYRQILGQKVEFLVSFYNNEISEKSEIFDDQFSVERPDGSNFTLKIRSTKLEDSAMYFCASRDGGPGELFFGEGSRLTVL.

CDR3 amino acids: CASSPRDLGTGELFF. The CDR3 coding sequence is TGTGCCAGCAGCCCCCGGGACCTGGGCACCGGGGAGCTGTTTTTT. The chain employs TRBV3-1 and TRBJ2-2; perhaps D is TRBD1 or TRBD2 (5 bases each). The CDR3 covers 15 residues. The germline V gene encodes CDR1 LGHDT and CDR2 YNNKEL (reference sequence). Trimming removed 4 bases from V and 4 bases from J, with 13 bases in between.

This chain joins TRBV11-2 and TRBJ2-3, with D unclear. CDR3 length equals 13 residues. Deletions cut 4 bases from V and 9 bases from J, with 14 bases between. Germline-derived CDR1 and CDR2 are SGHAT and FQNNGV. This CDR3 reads CASSSERAETQYF. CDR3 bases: TGTGCCAGCAGCTCTGAACGGGCGGAGACGCAGTATTTT.

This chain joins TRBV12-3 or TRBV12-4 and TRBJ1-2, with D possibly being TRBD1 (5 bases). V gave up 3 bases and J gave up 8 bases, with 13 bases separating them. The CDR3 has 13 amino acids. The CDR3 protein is CASSFRGVTGYTF. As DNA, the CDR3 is TGTGCCAGCAGTTTCCGGGGGGTAACCGGCTACACCTTC.

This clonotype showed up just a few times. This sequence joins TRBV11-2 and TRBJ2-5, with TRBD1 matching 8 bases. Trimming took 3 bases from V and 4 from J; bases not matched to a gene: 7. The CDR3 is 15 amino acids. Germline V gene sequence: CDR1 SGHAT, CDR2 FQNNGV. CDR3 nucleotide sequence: TGTGCCAGCAGCTTTGTCAGGGGGCGTCGAGAGACCCAGTACTTC. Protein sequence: CASSFVRGRRETQYF.

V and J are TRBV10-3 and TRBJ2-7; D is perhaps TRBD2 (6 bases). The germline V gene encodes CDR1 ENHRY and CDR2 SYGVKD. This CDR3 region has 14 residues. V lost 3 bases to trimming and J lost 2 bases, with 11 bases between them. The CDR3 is CAISETSSAYEQYF. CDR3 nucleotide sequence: TGTGCCATCAGTGAAACTAGCAGCGCCTACGAGCAGTACTTC.

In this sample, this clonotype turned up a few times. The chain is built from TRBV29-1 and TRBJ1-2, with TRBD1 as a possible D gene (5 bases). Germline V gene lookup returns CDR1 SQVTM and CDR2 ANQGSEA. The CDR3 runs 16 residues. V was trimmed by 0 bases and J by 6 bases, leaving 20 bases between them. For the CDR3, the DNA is TGCAGCGTTGAAGATCGGGGGGTAGGCGTTTCTGATGGCTACACCTTC. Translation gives CSVEDRGVGVSDGYTF.

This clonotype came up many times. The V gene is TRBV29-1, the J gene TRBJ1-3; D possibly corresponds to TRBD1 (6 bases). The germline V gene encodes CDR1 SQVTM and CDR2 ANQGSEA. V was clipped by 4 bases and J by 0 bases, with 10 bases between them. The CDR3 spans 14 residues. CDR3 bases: TGCAGCGTTGCCCAGACAGGCTCTGGAAACACCATATATTTT. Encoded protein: CSVAQTGSGNTIYF.